The 5 T cell receptor beta chains below come from one sample, sequenced in a study of blood T cell repertoires in COVID-19. The protocol was immunoSEQ multiplex PCR, while the TCRdb copy is restricted to in-frame clones and leaves out a portion. In the table there are about 230,000 clones, around 86% of which are singletons. Sample: peripheral blood. The receptor set was obtained from a man aged 45 to 65 with COVID-19, enrolled during active disease.

CDR3 residues: CASSYLGTGASPLHF. CDR3 DNA: TGTGCCAGCAGTTATCTTGGGACAGGAGCATCACCCCTCCACTTT. The chain combines TRBV6-5 with TRBJ1-6; 8 nucleotides align to TRBD1. The V and J ends lost 3 bases and 10 bases, in that order; junction bases with no gene match: 8. Germline V gives CDR1 MNHEY, CDR2 SVGAGI. There are 15 residues in the CDR3.

On this clone: The sample has other DNA sequences that encode this CDR3 too. The chain joins TRBV7-3 to TRBJ2-3; D remains ambiguous. Germline V gives CDR1 SGHTA, CDR2 FQGTGA. The CDR3 sequence is 13 residues long. The ends were cut back, 2 bases at V and 3 bases at J, with 6 bases in the middle. The CDR3 loop is CASSLSSTDTQYF. CDR3 DNA sequence: TGTGCCAGCAGCTTATCTTCTACAGATACGCAGTATTTT. Looking up the rest from reference TRBV7-3 and TRBJ2-3 gives the full variable domain: GAGVSQTPSNKVTEKGKYVELRCDPISGHTALYWYRQSLGQGPEFLIYFQGTGAADDSGLPNDRFFAVRPEGSVSTLKIQRTERGDSAVYLCASSLSSTDTQYFGPGTRLTVL.

The chain employs TRBV30 and TRBJ2-1; 9 bases match TRBD2. The CDR3 spans 14 residues. V lost 2 bases, J lost 4 bases, and 3 bases stayed unmatched. CDR1 is GTSNPN, CDR2 SVGIG, per germline (reference sequence). CDR3 bases: TGTGCCTGGAGTAACAGCGGGGGGTACAATGAGCAGTTCTTC. It specifies CAWSNSGGYNEQFF.

V gene TRBV5-4 combines with J gene TRBJ2-2; TRBD1 agrees at 9 bases. V trimming: 3 bases; J trimming: 4 bases; junction bases outside the gene matches: 7. Germline CDR1 and CDR2: SGHNT and YYREEE (reference sequence). This CDR3 has 16 amino acids. DNA for the CDR3: TGTGCCAGCAGCTCACAGGGGGCGCGGGGCACCGGGGAGCTGTTTTTT. This codes for CASSSQGARGTGELFF.

The rearrangement links TRBV6-5 to TRBJ2-1; no definite D call. Germline loops: CDR1 MNHEY, CDR2 SVGAGI. V lost 2 bases to trimming and J lost 9 bases, with 5 bases between them. The CDR3 has 11 amino acids. CDR3 region: CASSYNSEQFF. CDR3 nucleotides: TGTGCCAGCAGTTACAATAGTGAGCAGTTCTTC.